This T cell receptor (beta chain) was recorded in a study of long-term antiretroviral therapy in people with HIV. Points from the study as a whole: Clonotypes expanded prior to ART showed repertoire dominance at all sampled time points. Someone took the blood between the mid-2000s and the late 2010s, maybe while older ART regimens were in use. Controls showed broader CDR3 length ranges than did the HIV repertoires.

The CDR3 loop spans 11 amino acids. Trimming stripped 2 bases from V and 5 bases from J, with 6 bases between. CDR1 is DFQATT and CDR2 is SNEGSKA in the germline V gene (reference sequence). For this clone: Its target is not known.

The immunoSEQ assay was v3.0, run at survey level. Sequencing used immunoSEQ multiplex PCR; TCRdb keeps in-frame clones, though not all of them. The table lists under 20,000 clones, around nine tenths of them singletons, with more than 9% in the top ten. The chain uses TRBV20-1 and TRBJ2-5; D unresolved. The clonotype was recovered from a man aged 40-49 years with HIV. The source material was unsorted PBMCs, sampled 0.5 years after starting antiretroviral therapy. CDR3 loop: CSARFGETQYF. In nucleotides, the CDR3 is TGCAGTGCTAGATTTGGGGAGACCCAGTACTTC.